The sequence of this T cell receptor (beta chain) was determined in a study of blood T cell repertoires in COVID-19. Study at large: COVID-19 samples collected from the United States, Italy and Spain covered acute and convalescent phases. T cells, B-cell-depleted T cells, or PBMCs provided the cDNA or gDNA that served as material.

Original handling: Nucleated cell counts were estimated from reference gene primer amplification. Produced via immunoSEQ multiplex PCR; TCRdb's table is partial and in-frame only. The DNA was the basis for D and trimming; V, J and clone size are from that table. The sample lists 150,000 to 200,000 clones, 75% to 80% occurring once. Germline CDR1 reads SGHRS; CDR2 reads YFSETQ. The CDR3 runs 16 residues. The ends lost 0 bases at V and 3 bases at J; junction bases unmatched: 4. This clone has a handful of counts. Input material: peripheral blood. V and J are TRBV5-1 and TRBJ1-4; 8 bases agree with TRBD1. The clonotype originates from a woman in her 70s with acute or convalescent COVID-19. DNA of the CDR3: TGCGCCAGCAGCTTGGGGACAGGGAACGCTAATGAAAAACTGTTTTTT. It yields the protein CASSLGTGNANEKLFF.